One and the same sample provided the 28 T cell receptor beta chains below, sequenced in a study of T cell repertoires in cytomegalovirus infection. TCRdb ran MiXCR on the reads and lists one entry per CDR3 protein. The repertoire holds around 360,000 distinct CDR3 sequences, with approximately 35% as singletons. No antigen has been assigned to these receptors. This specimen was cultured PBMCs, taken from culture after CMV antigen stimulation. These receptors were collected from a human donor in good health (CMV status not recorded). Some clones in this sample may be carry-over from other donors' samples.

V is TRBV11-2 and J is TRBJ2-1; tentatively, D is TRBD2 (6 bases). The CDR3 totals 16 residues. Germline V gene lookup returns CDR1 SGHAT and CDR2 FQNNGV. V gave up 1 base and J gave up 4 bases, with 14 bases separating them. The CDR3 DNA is TGTGCCAGCAGCTTAGGGGTTAGCGGAATTTACAATGAGCAGTTCTTC. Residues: CASSLGVSGIYNEQFF.

In DNA, the CDR3 is TGTGCCAGCAGCGACGGGACAGGGGTGAGAGATACGCAGTATTTT. It codes for CASSDGTGVRDTQYF. The chain joins TRBV11-2 to TRBJ2-3; 10 positions match TRBD1. The CDR3 loop spans 15 amino acids. V lost 5 bases, J lost 5 bases, and 7 bases stayed unmatched. CDR1 and CDR2 from the germline V gene are SGHAT and FQNNGV. The full variable domain, with the rest looked up from reference TRBV11-2 and TRBJ2-3, is EAGVAQSPRYKIIEKRQSVAFWCNPISGHATLYWYQQILGQGPKLLIQFQNNGVVDDSQLPKDRFSAERLKGVDSTLKIQPAKLEDSAVYLCASSDGTGVRDTQYFGPGTRLTVL.

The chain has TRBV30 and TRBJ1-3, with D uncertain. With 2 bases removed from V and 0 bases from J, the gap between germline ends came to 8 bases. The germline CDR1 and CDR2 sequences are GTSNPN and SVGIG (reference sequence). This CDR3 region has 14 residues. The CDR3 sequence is CAWSFRSSGNTIYF. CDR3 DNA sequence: TGTGCCTGGAGTTTTCGAAGCTCTGGAAACACCATATATTTT.

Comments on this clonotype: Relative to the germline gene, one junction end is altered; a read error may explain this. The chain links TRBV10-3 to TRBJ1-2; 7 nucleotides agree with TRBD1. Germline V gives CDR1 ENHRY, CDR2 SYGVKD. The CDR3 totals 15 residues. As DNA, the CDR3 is TGTGCCATCAACTCCCCCTCGACAGGGCCCTATGGCCACACCTTC. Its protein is CAINSPSTGPYGHTF.

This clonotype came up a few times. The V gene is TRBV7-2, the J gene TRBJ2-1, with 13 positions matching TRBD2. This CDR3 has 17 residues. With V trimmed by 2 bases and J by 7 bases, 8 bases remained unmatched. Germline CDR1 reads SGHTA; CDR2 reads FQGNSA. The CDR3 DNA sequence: TGTGCCAGCAGCTTATTTGGGACTAGCGGGATGGGGAATGAGCAGTTCTTC. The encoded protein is CASSLFGTSGMGNEQFF.

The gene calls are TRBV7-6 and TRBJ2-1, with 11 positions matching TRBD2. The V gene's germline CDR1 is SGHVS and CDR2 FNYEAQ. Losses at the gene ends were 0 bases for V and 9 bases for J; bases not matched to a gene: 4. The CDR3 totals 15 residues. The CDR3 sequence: CASSLAVAGGGEQFF. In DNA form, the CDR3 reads TGTGCCAGCAGCTTAGCAGTAGCGGGAGGGGGTGAGCAGTTCTTC.

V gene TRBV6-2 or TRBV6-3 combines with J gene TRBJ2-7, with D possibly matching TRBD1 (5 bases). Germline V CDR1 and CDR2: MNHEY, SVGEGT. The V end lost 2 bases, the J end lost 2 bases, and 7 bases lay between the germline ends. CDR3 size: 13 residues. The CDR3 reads CASSYTGPYEQYV. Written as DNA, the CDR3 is TGTGCCAGCAGTTACACAGGACCCTACGAGCAGTACGTC.

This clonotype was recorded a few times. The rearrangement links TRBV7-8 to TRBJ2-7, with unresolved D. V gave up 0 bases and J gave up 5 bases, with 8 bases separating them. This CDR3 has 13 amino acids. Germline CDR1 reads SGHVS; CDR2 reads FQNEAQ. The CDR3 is CASSLAWADEQYV. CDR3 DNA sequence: TGTGCCAGCAGCTTAGCATGGGCCGACGAGCAGTACGTC.

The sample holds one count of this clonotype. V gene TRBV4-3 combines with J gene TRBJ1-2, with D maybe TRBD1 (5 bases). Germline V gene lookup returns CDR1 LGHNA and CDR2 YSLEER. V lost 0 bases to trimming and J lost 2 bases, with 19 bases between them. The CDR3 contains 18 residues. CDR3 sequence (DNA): TGCGCCAGCAGCCAAGATAACGTCATTGGACACACGAACTATGGCTACACCTTC. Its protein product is CASSQDNVIGHTNYGYTF.

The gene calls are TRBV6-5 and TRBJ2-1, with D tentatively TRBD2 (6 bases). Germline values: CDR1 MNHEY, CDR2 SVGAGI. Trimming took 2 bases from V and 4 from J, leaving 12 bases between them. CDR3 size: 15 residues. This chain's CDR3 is CASSYGGLEYNEQFF. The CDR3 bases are TGTGCCAGCAGTTACGGGGGACTGGAGTACAATGAGCAGTTCTTC.

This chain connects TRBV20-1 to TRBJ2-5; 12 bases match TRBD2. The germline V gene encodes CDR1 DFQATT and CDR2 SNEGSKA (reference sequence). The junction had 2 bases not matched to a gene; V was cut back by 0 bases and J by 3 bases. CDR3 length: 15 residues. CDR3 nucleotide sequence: TGCAGTGCTAGAGACGGACTAGCGGGAAAAGAGACCCAGTACTTC. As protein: CSARDGLAGKETQYF.

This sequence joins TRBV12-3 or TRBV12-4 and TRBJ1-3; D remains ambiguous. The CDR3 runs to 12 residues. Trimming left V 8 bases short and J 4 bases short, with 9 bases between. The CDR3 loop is CASASPGNTIYF. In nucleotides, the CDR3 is TGTGCCAGCGCTAGCCCGGGAAACACCATATATTTT.

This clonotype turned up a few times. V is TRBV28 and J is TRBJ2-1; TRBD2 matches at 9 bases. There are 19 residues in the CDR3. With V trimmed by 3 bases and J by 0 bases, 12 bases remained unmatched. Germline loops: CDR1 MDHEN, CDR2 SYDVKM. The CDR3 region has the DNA TGTGCCAGCAGTTTTCAGGGTAGCGGGAGAGAGAGCTCCTACAATGAGCAGTTCTTC. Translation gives CASSFQGSGRESSYNEQFF.

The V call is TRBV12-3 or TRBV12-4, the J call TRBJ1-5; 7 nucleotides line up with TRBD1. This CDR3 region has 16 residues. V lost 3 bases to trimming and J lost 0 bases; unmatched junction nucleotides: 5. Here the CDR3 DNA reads TGTGCCAGCAGTTTCGGCGGGACAGTTAGCAATCAGCCCCAGCATTTT. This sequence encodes CASSFGGTVSNQPQHF.

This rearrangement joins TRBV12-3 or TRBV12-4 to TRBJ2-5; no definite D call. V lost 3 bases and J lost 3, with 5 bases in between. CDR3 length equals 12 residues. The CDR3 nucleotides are TGTGCCAGCAGTTTGGGAAAAGAGACCCAGTACTTC. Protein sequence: CASSLGKETQYF.

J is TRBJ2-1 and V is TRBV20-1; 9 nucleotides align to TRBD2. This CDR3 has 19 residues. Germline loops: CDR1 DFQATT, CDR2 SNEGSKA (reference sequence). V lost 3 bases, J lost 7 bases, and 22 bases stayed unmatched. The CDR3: CSASRATSGKTASWNEQFF. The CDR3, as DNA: TGCAGTGCTAGCCGAGCGACTAGCGGAAAGACAGCCTCCTGGAATGAGCAGTTCTTC.

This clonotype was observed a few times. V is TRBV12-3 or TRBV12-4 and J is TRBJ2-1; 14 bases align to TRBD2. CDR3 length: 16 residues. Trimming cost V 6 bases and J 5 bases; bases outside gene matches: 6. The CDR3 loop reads CASSLRLAGGHNEQFF. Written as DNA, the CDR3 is TGTGCCAGCAGCCTGCGACTAGCGGGAGGGCACAATGAGCAGTTCTTC.

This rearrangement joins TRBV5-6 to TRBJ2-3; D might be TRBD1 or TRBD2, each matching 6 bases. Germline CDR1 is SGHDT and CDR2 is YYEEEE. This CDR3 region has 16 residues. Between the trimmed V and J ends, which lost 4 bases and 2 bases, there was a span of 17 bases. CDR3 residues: CASSGGTLRYTDTQYF. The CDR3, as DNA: TGTGCCAGCAGCGGGGGGACACTGAGATACACAGATACGCAGTATTTT.

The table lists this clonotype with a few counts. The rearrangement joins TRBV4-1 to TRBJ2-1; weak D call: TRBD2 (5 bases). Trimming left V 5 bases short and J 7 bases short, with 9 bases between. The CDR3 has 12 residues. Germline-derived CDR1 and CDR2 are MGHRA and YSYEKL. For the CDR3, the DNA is TGCGCCAGCAGCTCACTAGGAAATGAGCAGTTCTTC. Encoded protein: CASSSLGNEQFF.

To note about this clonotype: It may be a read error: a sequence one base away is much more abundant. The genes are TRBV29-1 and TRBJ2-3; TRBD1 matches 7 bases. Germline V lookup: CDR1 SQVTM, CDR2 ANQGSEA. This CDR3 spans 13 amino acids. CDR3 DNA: TGCAGCGCTAGGGACAGCCTCACAGATACGCAGGATTTT. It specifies CSARDSLTDTQDF.

The CDR3 coding sequence is TGCGCCAGCAGCCAACCCTTAGGGGGACAGGGAGTTCGCGAGCAGTACTTC. Residues: CASSQPLGGQGVREQYF. The rearrangement joins TRBV4-1 to TRBJ2-7; 9 bases line up with TRBD1. The germline V gene has CDR1 MGHRA and CDR2 YSYEKL. The CDR3 consists of 17 residues. The J segment lost 6 bases and the V segment lost 2 bases, leaving 14 bases of the junction unmatched.

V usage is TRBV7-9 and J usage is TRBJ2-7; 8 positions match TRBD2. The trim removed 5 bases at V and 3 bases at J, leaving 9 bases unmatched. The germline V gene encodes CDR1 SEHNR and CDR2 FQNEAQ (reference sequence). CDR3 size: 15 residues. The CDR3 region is CASSLPGTRDYEQYF. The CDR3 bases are TGTGCCAGCAGCCTACCCGGGACTAGAGACTACGAGCAGTACTTC.

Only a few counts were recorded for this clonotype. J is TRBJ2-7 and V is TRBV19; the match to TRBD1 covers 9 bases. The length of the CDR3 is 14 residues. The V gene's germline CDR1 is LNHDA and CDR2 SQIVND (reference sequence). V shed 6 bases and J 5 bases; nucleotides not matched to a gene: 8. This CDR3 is CASSRGTGLDEQYF. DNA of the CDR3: TGTGCCAGTAGCCGGGGGACAGGGCTGGACGAGCAGTACTTC.

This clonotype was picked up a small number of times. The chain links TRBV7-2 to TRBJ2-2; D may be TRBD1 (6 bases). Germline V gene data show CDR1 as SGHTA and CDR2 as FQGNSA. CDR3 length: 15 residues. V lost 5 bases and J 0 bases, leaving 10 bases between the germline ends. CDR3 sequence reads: CASSGTGSNTGELFF. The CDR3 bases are TGTGCCAGCAGCGGAACAGGGTCGAACACCGGGGAGCTGTTTTTT.

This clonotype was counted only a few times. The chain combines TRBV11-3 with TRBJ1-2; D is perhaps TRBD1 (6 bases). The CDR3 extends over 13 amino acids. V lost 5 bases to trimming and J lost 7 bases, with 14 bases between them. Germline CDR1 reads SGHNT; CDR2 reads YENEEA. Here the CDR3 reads CASSLGDILGYTF. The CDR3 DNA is TGTGCCAGCAGCCTTGGGGACATACTTGGCTACACCTTC.

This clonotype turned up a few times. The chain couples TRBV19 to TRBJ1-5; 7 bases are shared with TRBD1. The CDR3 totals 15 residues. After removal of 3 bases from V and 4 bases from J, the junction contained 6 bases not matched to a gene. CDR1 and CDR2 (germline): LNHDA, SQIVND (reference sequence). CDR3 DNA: TGTGCCAGTAGTATGGAGGGGGCGAGTAATCAGCCCCAGCATTTT. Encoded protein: CASSMEGASNQPQHF. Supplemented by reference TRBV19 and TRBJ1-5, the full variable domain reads DGGITQSPKYLFRKEGQNVTLSCEQNLNHDAMYWYRQDPGQGLRLIYYSQIVNDFQKGDIAEGYSVSREKKESFPLTVTSAQKNPTAFYLCASSMEGASNQPQHFGDGTRLSIL.

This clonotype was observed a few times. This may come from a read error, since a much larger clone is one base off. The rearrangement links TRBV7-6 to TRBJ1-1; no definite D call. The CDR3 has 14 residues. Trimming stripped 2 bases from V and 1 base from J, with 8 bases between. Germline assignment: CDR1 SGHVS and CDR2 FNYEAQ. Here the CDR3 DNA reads TGTGCCAGCAGCTTATGGTCTAAGAACACTGAAGCTTTCTTT. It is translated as CASSLWSKNTEAFF.

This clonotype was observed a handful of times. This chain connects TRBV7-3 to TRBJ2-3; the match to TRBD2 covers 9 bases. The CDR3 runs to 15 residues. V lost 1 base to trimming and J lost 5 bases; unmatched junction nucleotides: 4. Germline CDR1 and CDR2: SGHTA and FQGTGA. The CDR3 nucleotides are TGTGCCAGCAGCTTAAGCGGGAGGGCTATAGATACGCAGTATTTT. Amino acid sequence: CASSLSGRAIDTQYF.